A single sample is the source of the 5 T cell receptor beta chains below, sequenced in a study of blood T cell repertoires in COVID-19. The protocol was immunoSEQ multiplex PCR, while the TCRdb copy is restricted to in-frame clones and leaves out a portion. Among some 80,000 clones listed, 81% were seen once. The sequenced material came from peripheral blood. These receptors came from a man older than 75 with acute or convalescent COVID-19.

The chain combines TRBV27 with TRBJ1-1; D is ambiguous. The CDR3 spans 15 residues. Trimming cost V 8 bases and J 1 base, with 17 bases left between them. Germline values: CDR1 MNHEY, CDR2 SMNVEV (reference sequence). DNA of the CDR3: TGTGCCAGCCAAAACACGGCAGGCAGGAACACTGAAGCTTTCTTT. Translating it yields CASQNTAGRNTEAFF.

The table lists this clone with a few counts. Written as DNA, the CDR3 is TGTGCCAGCAGCTTGGCCGGTACGTACGGCACAGATACGCAGTATTTT. Protein sequence: CASSLAGTYGTDTQYF. The chain employs TRBV5-4 and TRBJ2-3; D gene ambiguous. This CDR3 is built from 16 residues. CDR1 SGHNT and CDR2 YYREEE come from the germline V gene (reference sequence). The V and J ends lost 0 bases and 1 base respectively, with 12 bases between them. Supplemented by reference TRBV5-4 and TRBJ2-3, the full variable domain reads ETGVTQSPTHLIKTRGQQVTLRCSSQSGHNTVSWYQQALGQGPQFIFQYYREEENGRGNFPPRFSGLQFPNYSSELNVNALELDDSALYLCASSLAGTYGTDTQYFGPGTRLTVL.

This chain joins TRBV3-1 (or the pseudogene TRBV3-2) and TRBJ2-1; D possibly corresponds to TRBD2 (5 bases). This CDR3 has 14 amino acids. V lost 4 bases and J 4 bases, leaving 11 bases between the germline ends. The germline gives CDR1 LGHDT, CDR2 YNNKEL (reference sequence). This chain's CDR3 is CASSPLDFYNEQFF. The CDR3 DNA sequence: TGTGCCAGCAGCCCCCTGGACTTTTACAATGAGCAGTTCTTC.

The count of this clone is one. The V and J genes are TRBV3-1 (or the pseudogene TRBV3-2) and TRBJ1-6; D call uncertain. The germline CDR1 and CDR2 sequences are LGHDT and YNNKEL (reference sequence). The CDR3 loop spans 11 amino acids. The V end was cut by 2 bases, the J end by 10 bases, with 3 bases between. Written as DNA, the CDR3 is TGTGCCAGCAGCCAAAGCTCACCCCTCCACTTT. Protein sequence: CASSQSSPLHF.

This clone showed up just a few times. The V gene is TRBV27, the J gene TRBJ2-1; TRBD2 aligns across 8 bases. The V gene's germline CDR1 is MNHEY and CDR2 SMNVEV (reference sequence). The length of the CDR3 is 16 residues. V shed 6 bases, J shed 9 bases, and the junction held 16 bases outside the gene matches. The CDR3 reads CASSLLSLAGVSEQFF. In DNA form, the CDR3 reads TGTGCCAGCAGCCTCCTGAGTCTAGCGGGTGTCAGTGAGCAGTTCTTC.